This T cell receptor (beta chain) was captured in a study of T cell changes during pregnancy in multiple sclerosis. The V gene's germline CDR1 is SEHNR and CDR2 FQNEAQ (reference sequence). The CDR3 extends over 14 amino acids. The V end was cut by 5 bases, the J end by 5 bases, with 15 bases between. The protocol was immunoSEQ multiplex PCR, while the TCRdb copy is restricted to in-frame clones and leaves out a portion. The table lists tens of thousands of clones, approximately 90% of them singletons, with around 11% in the top ten. Only a few counts were recorded for this clone. This chain connects TRBV7-9 to TRBJ1-2; perhaps TRBD1 as D (6 bases). The TCR comes from a female donor with multiple sclerosis, enrolled in a pregnancy study. Sequences were derived from CD8+ T cells from peripheral blood mononuclear cells, sampled in the third trimester of pregnancy. The CDR3: CASSPTGTQYGYTF. The CDR3 DNA sequence: TGTGCCAGCAGCCCGACCGGGACACAATATGGCTACACCTTC.